A single sample is the source of the 10 T cell receptor beta chains below, sequenced in a study of T cell responses to AZD1222 COVID-19 vaccine. Sequencing used immunoSEQ multiplex PCR; TCRdb keeps in-frame clones, though not all of them. The repertoire holds 85,000 to 95,000 clones, with 90% as singletons. This specimen consisted of peripheral blood, obtained on day 0 of AZD1222 vaccination. The receptors were gathered from an adult in good health.

The chain links TRBV2 to TRBJ2-7; D unclear. V dropped 8 bases and J dropped 4 bases, with 9 bases sitting between them. CDR1 and CDR2 (germline): SNHLY, FYNNEI. This CDR3 comprises 11 residues. The CDR3 spells CASDRDYEQYF. In nucleotides, the CDR3 is TGTGCCAGCGATAGGGATTACGAGCAGTACTTC.

The chain is built from TRBV9 and TRBJ2-5, with D possibly called TRBD1 or TRBD2 (6 bases each). With 3 bases removed from V and 4 bases from J, the gap between germline ends came to 22 bases. Germline CDR1 is SGDLS and CDR2 is YYNGEE. CDR3 size: 17 residues. The CDR3 protein is CASSDTGWRGVLETQYF. For the CDR3, the DNA is TGTGCCAGCAGCGATACGGGGTGGAGGGGGGTTTTAGAGACCCAGTACTTC.

The rearrangement links TRBV7-2 to TRBJ1-4, with 11 bases matching TRBD1. Germline V lookup: CDR1 SGHTA, CDR2 FQGNSA. This CDR3 comprises 16 residues. After removal of 5 bases from V and 7 bases from J, the junction contained 9 bases not matched to a gene. CDR3 sequence: CASSNKFGTGGEKLFF. In DNA, the CDR3 is TGTGCCAGCAGCAATAAGTTCGGGACAGGGGGTGAAAAACTGTTTTTT.

The V gene is TRBV12-3 or TRBV12-4, the J gene TRBJ1-1; a weak D match, TRBD1 (5 bases). V lost 0 bases and J lost 7, with 9 bases in between. This CDR3 comprises 13 residues. CDR3 residues: CASSLAVGVEAFF. The CDR3 DNA reads as TGTGCCAGCAGTTTAGCGGTGGGGGTTGAAGCTTTCTTT.

This rearrangement joins TRBV7-2 to TRBJ1-2; D uncertain. The germline V and J ends were trimmed by 5 bases and 3 bases, with 16 bases remaining between them. CDR3 size: 15 residues. Germline CDR1 SGHTA, CDR2 FQGNSA. The CDR3 reads CASSLTGPPYYGYTF. CDR3 DNA: TGTGCCAGCAGCCTAACCGGGCCACCGTACTATGGCTACACCTTC. The full variable domain, rest sourced from reference TRBV7-2 and TRBJ1-2, is GAGVSQSPSNKVTEKGKDVELRCDPISGHTALYWYRQSLGQGLEFLIYFQGNSAPDKSGLPSDRFSAERTGGSVSTLTIQRTQQEDSAVYLCASSLTGPPYYGYTFGSGTRLTVV.

The CDR3 DNA sequence: TGTGCCAGCAGTTTGGACGGTCAGCCCCAGCATTTT. Translating it yields CASSLDGQPQHF. The rearrangement uses TRBV12-3 or TRBV12-4 and TRBJ1-5; D uncertain. Trimming stripped 3 bases from V and 6 bases from J, with 6 bases between. The CDR3 contains 12 residues.

CDR3: CASRPSGGSEAFF. DNA of the CDR3: TGTGCCAGCAGGCCCTCAGGGGGAAGTGAAGCTTTCTTT. The gene calls are TRBV12-3 or TRBV12-4 and TRBJ1-1, with 7 bases matching TRBD1. V trimming: 6 bases; J trimming: 7 bases; junction bases outside the gene matches: 8. CDR3 size: 13 residues.

This chain links TRBV16 with TRBJ2-3, with D hard to call. The germline V gene has CDR1 KGHSY and CDR2 FQNENV. V was pared by 4 bases and J by 5 bases, with 10 bases between. This CDR3 has 13 residues. In DNA form, the CDR3 reads TGTGCCAGCAGCCCCTGGGGAATAGATACGCAGTATTTT. Its translation is CASSPWGIDTQYF.

The sample holds a few counts of this clone. A read error may account for a junction end that differs from germline. The chain recombines TRBV6-2 or TRBV6-3 with TRBJ2-1; no clear D gene. The CDR3 contains 12 residues. Germline-derived CDR1 and CDR2 are MNHEY and SVGEGT. The CDR3 loop reads CASSYSHNEQFF. The CDR3 nucleotides read TGTGCCAGCAGTTACTCCCACAATGAGCAGTTCTTC.

The chain links TRBV5-1 to TRBJ1-3; tentative D call: TRBD1 (6 bases). Trimming removed 4 bases at V and 4 bases at J, with 15 bases between. Germline loops: CDR1 SGHRS, CDR2 YFSETQ. This CDR3 has 15 residues. Written as DNA, the CDR3 is TGCGCCAGCAGCGTCGACGGGCAGGGGGGAAACACCATATATTTT. Translation: CASSVDGQGGNTIYF.